The 16 T cell receptor beta chains given below trace back to one sample, sequenced in a study of chronic HIV infection and antiretroviral therapy. Using its own MiXCR run on the 5' RACE reads, TCRdb lists one record per CDR3 protein. The table records 40,000 to 50,000 distinct CDR3 sequences, about 18% of them present only once. The sequencing sample was made of peripheral blood. These TCRs come from an adult who had HIV and had not received antiretroviral therapy, or was an uninfected healthy control (not recorded which).

The CDR3, as DNA: TGCGCCAGCAGTAGTCGGGCCCGGGGCGATGAGCAGTTCTTC. It translates to CASSSRARGDEQFF. V gene TRBV10-2 combines with J gene TRBJ2-1; the D gene could be TRBD1 or TRBD2 (5 bases each). The germline V gene has CDR1 WSHSY and CDR2 SAAADI. V was trimmed by 5 bases and J by 8 bases, leaving 16 bases between them. The CDR3 runs 14 residues.

The chain carries TRBV28 and TRBJ2-1; possibly TRBD1 or TRBD2 for D (7 bases each). V lost 8 bases to trimming and J lost 7 bases, with 24 bases between them. This CDR3 comprises 16 residues. The germline V gene encodes CDR1 MDHEN and CDR2 SYDVKM. The CDR3, as DNA: TGTGCCAGCGGACTCAAACAGGGGAGGGGCTGGAATGAGCAGTTCTTC. This sequence encodes CASGLKQGRGWNEQFF.

The V and J genes are TRBV27 and TRBJ2-7, with a possible D match to TRBD1 (5 bases). CDR1 is MNHEY, CDR2 SMNVEV, per germline (reference sequence). The V gene lost 7 bases and the J gene lost 2 bases, with 15 bases spanning the gap. CDR3 length equals 14 residues. CDR3 in DNA: TGTGCCAGCAAGGCCAGGGAAGTGACCTACGAGCAGTACTTC. Amino acids: CASKAREVTYEQYF.

This clonotype appeared a few times. The CDR3 region is CASSEPLGTDTQYF. As DNA, the CDR3 is TGTGCCAGCAGTGAACCCTTAGGTACAGATACGCAGTATTTT. The chain links TRBV25-1 to TRBJ2-3; D unclear. V lost 2 bases to trimming and J lost 3 bases, with 9 bases between them. This CDR3 has 14 amino acids. The V gene's germline CDR1 is MGHDK and CDR2 SYGVNS.

The gene calls are TRBV27 and TRBJ1-1; D may be TRBD1 (5 bases). V lost 8 bases and J 5 bases, leaving 15 bases between the germline ends. Per the germline V gene, CDR1 is MNHEY and CDR2 is SMNVEV (reference sequence). The CDR3 is 13 amino acids. The CDR3 protein is CASAIVRGTEAFF. In DNA form, the CDR3 reads TGTGCCAGCGCCATAGTTCGGGGGACTGAAGCTTTCTTT.

The chain combines TRBV5-1 with TRBJ1-1; D is unclear. CDR1 and CDR2 (germline): SGHRS, YFSETQ. The ends were cut back, 0 bases at V and 4 bases at J, with 7 bases in the middle. The CDR3 extends over 13 amino acids. The CDR3 protein is CASSLAGSTEAFF. The CDR3 DNA follows: TGCGCCAGCAGCTTGGCCGGGAGCACTGAAGCTTTCTTT.

The table lists this clonotype with a few counts. The rearrangement uses TRBV6-5 and TRBJ2-2, with a possible D match to TRBD2 (5 bases). Trimming stripped 7 bases from V and 3 bases from J, with 12 bases between. The germline CDR1 and CDR2 sequences are MNHEY and SVGAGI. CDR3 size: 14 residues. The CDR3, as DNA: TGTGCCAGCAAACCGGGATTTTACACCGGGGAGCTGTTTTTT. Translation: CASKPGFYTGELFF.

This clonotype was picked up a small number of times. The chain carries TRBV28 and TRBJ2-5; D is perhaps TRBD1 or TRBD2 (6 bases each). This CDR3 has 17 residues. Germline loops: CDR1 MDHEN, CDR2 SYDVKM. V was clipped by 2 bases and J by 6 bases, with 22 bases between them. CDR3 protein: CASSLRGAMAGGKTQYF. The CDR3 DNA is TGTGCCAGCAGTTTAAGGGGGGCGATGGCAGGAGGGAAGACCCAGTACTTC. The whole variable domain, remainder taken from reference TRBV28 and TRBJ2-5, is DVKVTQSSRYLVKRTGEKVFLECVQDMDHENMFWYRQDPGLGLRLIYFSYDVKMKEKGDIPEGYSVSREKKERFSLILESASTNQTSMYLCASSLRGAMAGGKTQYFGPGTRLLVL.

Only a few counts were recorded for this clonotype. This CDR3 is CASSQGRAENTIYF. The CDR3 DNA is TGCGCCAGCAGCCAAGGCAGGGCTGAAAACACCATATATTTT. This chain connects TRBV4-1 to TRBJ1-3; the D gene is possibly TRBD1 (5 bases). Germline V lookup: CDR1 MGHRA, CDR2 YSYEKL. V gave up 1 base and J gave up 6 bases, with 10 bases separating them. This CDR3 is built from 14 residues.

V is TRBV3-1 and J is TRBJ2-3, with D hard to call. V gave up 0 bases and J gave up 6 bases, with 10 bases separating them. Germline V gene sequence: CDR1 LGHDT, CDR2 YNNKEL (reference sequence). This CDR3 spans 14 amino acids. The CDR3 DNA sequence: TGTGCCAGCAGCCAAGATAGCACAGTCGATACGCAGTATTTT. Its translation: CASSQDSTVDTQYF.

The chain couples TRBV11-2 to TRBJ2-7; D is perhaps TRBD2 (7 bases). The V end was cut by 5 bases, the J end by 5 bases, with 25 bases between. The length of the CDR3 is 17 residues. Germline V gives CDR1 SGHAT, CDR2 FQNNGV. CDR3 in DNA: TGTGCCAGCAGCCCCCTCATACCCGGGGGGCGAGCCAACGAGCAGTACTTC. The encoded protein is CASSPLIPGGRANEQYF.

This clonotype has a handful of counts. The gene calls are TRBV27 and TRBJ1-4; no definite D call. This CDR3 region has 19 residues. Trimming removed 1 base at V and 2 bases at J, with 20 bases between. The V gene's germline CDR1 is MNHEY and CDR2 SMNVEV (reference sequence). The DNA for the CDR3 is TGTGCCAGCAGTTTATTGGGCACGATGACCGGGGAGACTAATGAAAAACTGTTTTTT. Its protein product is CASSLLGTMTGETNEKLFF.

A remark on this clonotype: This clone may be a read error of a much larger clone one base away. The V gene is TRBV29-1, the J gene TRBJ2-1; D is uncertain. The germline V gene encodes CDR1 SQVTM and CDR2 ANQGSEA. The CDR3 covers 13 residues. CDR3 loop: CSVELEVGSEQIF. In DNA form, the CDR3 reads TGCAGCGTTGAATTAGAGGTAGGCTCAGAGCAGATCTTC.

This clonotype turned up a few times. The chain has TRBV7-8 and TRBJ2-1, with D uncertain. Germline CDR1 SGHVS, CDR2 FQNEAQ. The V and J ends lost 5 bases and 8 bases respectively, with 13 bases between them. The CDR3 is made up of 13 amino acids. The CDR3 bases are TGTGCCAGCAGCCTACTGGGAAGGCATGAGCAGTTCTTC. Protein sequence: CASSLLGRHEQFF.

This rearrangement joins TRBV27 to TRBJ1-2; a weak D match, TRBD1 (6 bases). The CDR3 has 14 residues. Germline loops: CDR1 MNHEY, CDR2 SMNVEV (reference sequence). Between the trimmed V and J ends, which lost 5 bases and 7 bases, there was a span of 17 bases. The CDR3 sequence: CASSGGPGVLGYTF. CDR3 in DNA: TGTGCCAGCAGTGGGGGGCCAGGGGTCCTTGGCTACACCTTC.

The gene calls are TRBV28 and TRBJ1-1; D gene uncertain. This CDR3 has 12 amino acids. The V end was cut by 4 bases, the J end by 1 base, with 4 bases between. Germline V gene sequence: CDR1 MDHEN, CDR2 SYDVKM. The CDR3 spells CASSSGNTEAFF. The CDR3 nucleotides read TGTGCCAGCAGTTCGGGGAACACTGAAGCTTTCTTT.